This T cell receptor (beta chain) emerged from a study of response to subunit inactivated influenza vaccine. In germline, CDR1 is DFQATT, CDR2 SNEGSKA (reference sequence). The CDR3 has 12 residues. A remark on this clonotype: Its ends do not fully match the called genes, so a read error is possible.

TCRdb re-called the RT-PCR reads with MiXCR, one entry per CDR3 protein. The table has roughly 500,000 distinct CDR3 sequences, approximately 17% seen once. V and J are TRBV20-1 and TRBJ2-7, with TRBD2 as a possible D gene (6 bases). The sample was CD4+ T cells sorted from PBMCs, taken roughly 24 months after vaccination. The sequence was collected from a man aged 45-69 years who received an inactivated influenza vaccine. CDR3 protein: CSARVESGEVVF. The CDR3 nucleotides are TGCAGTGCTAGAGTGGAGTCGGGGGAGGTCGTGTTC.